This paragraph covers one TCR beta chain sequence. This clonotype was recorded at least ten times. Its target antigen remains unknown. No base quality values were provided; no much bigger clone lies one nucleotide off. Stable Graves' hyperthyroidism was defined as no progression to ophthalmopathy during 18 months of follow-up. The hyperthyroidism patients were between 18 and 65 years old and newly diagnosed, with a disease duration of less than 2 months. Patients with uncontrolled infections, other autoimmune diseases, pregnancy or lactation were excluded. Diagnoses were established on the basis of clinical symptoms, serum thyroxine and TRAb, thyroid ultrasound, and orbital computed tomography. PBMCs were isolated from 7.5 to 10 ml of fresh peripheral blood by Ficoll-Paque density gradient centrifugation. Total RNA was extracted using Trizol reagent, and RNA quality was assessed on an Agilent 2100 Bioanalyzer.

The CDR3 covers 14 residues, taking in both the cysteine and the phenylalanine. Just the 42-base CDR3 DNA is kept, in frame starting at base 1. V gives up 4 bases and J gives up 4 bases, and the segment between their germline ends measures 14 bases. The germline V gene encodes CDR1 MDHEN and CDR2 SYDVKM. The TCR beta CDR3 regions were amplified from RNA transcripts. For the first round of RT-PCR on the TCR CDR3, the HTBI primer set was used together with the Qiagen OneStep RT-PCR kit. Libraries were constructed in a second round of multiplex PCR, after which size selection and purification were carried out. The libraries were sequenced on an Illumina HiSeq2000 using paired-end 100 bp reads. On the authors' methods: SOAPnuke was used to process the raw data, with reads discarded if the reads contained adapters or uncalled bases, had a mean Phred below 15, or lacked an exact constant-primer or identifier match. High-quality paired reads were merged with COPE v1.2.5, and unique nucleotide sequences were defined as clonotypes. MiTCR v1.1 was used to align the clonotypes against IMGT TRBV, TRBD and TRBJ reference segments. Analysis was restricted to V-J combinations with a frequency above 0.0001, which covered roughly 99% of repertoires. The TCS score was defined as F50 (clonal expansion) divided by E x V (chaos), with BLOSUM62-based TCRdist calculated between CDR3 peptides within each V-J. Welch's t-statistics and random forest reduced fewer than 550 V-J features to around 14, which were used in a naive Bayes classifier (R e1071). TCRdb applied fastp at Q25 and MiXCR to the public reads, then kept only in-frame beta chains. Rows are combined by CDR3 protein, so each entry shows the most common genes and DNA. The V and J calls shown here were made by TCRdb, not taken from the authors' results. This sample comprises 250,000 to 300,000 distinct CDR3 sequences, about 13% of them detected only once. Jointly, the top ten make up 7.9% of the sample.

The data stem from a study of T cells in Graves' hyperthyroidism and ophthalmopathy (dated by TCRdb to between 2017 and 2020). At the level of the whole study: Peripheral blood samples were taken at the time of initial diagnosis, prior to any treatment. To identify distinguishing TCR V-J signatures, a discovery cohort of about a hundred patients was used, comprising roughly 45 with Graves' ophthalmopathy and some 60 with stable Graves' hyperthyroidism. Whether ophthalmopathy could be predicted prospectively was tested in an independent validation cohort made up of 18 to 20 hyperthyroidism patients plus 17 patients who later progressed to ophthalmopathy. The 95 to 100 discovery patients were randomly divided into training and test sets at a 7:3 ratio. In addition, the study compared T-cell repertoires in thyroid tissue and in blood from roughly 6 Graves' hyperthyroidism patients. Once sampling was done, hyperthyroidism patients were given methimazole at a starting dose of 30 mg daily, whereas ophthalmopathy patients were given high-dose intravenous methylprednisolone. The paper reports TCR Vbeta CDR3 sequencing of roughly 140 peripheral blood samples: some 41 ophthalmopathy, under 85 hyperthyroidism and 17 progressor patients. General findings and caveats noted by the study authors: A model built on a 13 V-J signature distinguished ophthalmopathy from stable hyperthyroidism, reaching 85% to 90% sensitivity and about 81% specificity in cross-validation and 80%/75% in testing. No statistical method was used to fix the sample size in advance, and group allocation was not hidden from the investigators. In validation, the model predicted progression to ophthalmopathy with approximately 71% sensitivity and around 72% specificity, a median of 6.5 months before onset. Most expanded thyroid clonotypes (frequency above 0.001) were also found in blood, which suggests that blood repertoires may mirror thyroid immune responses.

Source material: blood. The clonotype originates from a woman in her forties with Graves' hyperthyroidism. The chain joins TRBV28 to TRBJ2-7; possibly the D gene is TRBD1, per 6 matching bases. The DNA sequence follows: TGTGCCAGCAGTTCCCCGGGACAAGCTTACGAGCAGTACTTC. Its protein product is CASSSPGQAYEQYF.